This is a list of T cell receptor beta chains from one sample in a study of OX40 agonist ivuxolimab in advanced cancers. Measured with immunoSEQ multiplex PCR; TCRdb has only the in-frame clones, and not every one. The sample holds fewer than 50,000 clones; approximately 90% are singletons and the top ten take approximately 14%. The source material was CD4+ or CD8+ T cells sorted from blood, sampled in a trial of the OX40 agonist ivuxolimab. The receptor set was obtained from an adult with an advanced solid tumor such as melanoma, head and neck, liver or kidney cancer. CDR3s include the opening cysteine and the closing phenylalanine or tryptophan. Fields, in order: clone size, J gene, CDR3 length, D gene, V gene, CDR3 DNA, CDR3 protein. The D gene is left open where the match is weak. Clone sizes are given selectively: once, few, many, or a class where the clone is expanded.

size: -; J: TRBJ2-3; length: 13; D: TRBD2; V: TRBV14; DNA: TGTGCCAGCAGCCGAGGACTAGCAGATACGCAGTATTTT; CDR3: CASSRGLADTQYF
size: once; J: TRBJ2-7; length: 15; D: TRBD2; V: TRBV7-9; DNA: TGTGCCAGCAGCTTATCTGCTAGCGGGAGTTACGAGCAGTACTTC; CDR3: CASSLSASGSYEQYF
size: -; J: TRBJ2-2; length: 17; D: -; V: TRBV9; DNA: TGTGCCAGCAGCGAAAGTAGGGGGGGCGCCAACACCGGGGAGCTGTTTTTT; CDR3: CASSESRGGANTGELFF
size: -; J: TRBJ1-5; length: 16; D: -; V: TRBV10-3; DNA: TGTGCCATCAGTGAGTCGATCTGGGGGTCTGATCAGCCCCAGCATTTT; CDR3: CAISESIWGSDQPQHF
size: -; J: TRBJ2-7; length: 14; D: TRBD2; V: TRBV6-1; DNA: TGTGCCAGCAGTGAGGCGGGAGGGGCCGACGAGCAGTACTTC; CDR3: CASSEAGGADEQYF
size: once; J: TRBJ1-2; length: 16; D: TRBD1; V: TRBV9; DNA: TGTGCCAGCAGCGTCCCGGACAGGGCTGATGCTGGTGGCTACACCTTC; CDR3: CASSVPDRADAGGYTF
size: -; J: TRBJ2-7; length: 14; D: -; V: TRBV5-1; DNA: TGCGCCAGCAGCCCTGGGGGGGGCTCGTCCGAGCAGTACTTC; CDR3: CASSPGGGSSEQYF
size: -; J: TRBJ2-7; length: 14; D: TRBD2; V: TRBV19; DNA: TGTGCCAGTAGGGCGGGAGGGCCTTCCTACGAGCAGTACTTC; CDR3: CASRAGGPSYEQYF
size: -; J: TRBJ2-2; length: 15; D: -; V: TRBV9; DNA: TGTGCCAGCAGTCCAGGGACGACTAACACCGGGGAGCTGTTTTTT; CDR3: CASSPGTTNTGELFF
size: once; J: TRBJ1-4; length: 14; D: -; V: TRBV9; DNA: TGTGCCAGCGCAGGTTCTCATTGGGATGAAAAACTGTTTTTT; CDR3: CASAGSHWDEKLFF
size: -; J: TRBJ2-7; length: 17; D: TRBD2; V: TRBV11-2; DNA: TGTGCCAGCAGCTTGGGGACTAGCGGATTTCTCTCCTACGAGCAGTACTTC; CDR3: CASSLGTSGFLSYEQYF
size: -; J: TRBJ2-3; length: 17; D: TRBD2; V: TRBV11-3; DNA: TGTGCCAGCGCAAAAAATTCCGGGAGGCAGGGCAAAGATACGCAGTATTTT; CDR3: CASAKNSGRQGKDTQYF
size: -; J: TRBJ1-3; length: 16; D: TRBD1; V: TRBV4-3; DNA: TGCGCCAGCAGCCAAGATTCAGGGACAGGGGGAAACACCATATATTTT; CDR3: CASSQDSGTGGNTIYF
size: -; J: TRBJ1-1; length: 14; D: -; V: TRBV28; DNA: TGTGCCAGCACCCCCCCGGGAGAGAACACTGAAGCTTTCTTT; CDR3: CASTPPGENTEAFF
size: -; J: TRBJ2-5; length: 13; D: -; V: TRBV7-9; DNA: TGTGCCAGCAGCTTATGGGACTCTGAGACCCAGTACTTC; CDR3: CASSLWDSETQYF
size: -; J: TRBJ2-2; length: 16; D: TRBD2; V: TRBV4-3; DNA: TGCGCCAGCAGCCAAGAACTGGGGGGGAGCACCGGGGAGCTGTTTTTT; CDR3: CASSQELGGSTGELFF
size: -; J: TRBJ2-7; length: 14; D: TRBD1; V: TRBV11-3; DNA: TGTGCCAGCAGTCGACAGGGGGCGACCTACGAGCAGTACTTC; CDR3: CASSRQGATYEQYF
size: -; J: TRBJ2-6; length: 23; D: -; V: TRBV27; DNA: TGTGCCAGCAGTCCAACTTACAACGAATATTCTAGGGTCGACAACTCTGGGGCCAACGTCCTGACTTTC; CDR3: CASSPTYNEYSRVDNSGANVLTF
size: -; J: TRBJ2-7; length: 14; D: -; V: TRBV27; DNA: TGTGCCAGCAGCGTCAGCTGGAGCTCCTACGAGCAGTACTTC; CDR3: CASSVSWSSYEQYF
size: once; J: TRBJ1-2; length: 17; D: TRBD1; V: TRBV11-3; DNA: TGTGCCAGCAGCTCTTCCGGGACAGGGGGCAAGGACTATGGCTACACCTTC; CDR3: CASSSSGTGGKDYGYTF
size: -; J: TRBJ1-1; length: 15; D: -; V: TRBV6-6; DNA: TGTGCCAGCAGTTCACCTTGGGGGCTGGACACTGAAGCTTTCTTT; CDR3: CASSSPWGLDTEAFF
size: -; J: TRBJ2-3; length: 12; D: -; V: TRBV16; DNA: TGTGCCAGCAGCCAATCGCCAGATACGCAGTATTTT; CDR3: CASSQSPDTQYF
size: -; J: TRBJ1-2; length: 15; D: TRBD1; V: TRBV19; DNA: TGTGCCAGTAGTATCATCCCGGGACAGAAGGATGGCTACACCTTC; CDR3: CASSIIPGQKDGYTF
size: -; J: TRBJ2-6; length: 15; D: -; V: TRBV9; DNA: TGTGCCAGCAGCCGGGAAGGTTCTGGGGCCAACGTCCTGACTTTC; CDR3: CASSREGSGANVLTF
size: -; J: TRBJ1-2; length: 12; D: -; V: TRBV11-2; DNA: TGTGCCACCCCGGACCACGAAGGAGGCTACACCTTC; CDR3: CATPDHEGGYTF
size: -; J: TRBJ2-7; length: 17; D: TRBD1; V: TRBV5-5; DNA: TGTGCCAGCAGCTTGGGACCTAGGACAGGGCCGACCTACGAGCAGTACTTC; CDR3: CASSLGPRTGPTYEQYF
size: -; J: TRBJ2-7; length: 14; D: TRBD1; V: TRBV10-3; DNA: TGTGCCATCAGTGAGTCTACAGGGGCCGACGAGCAGTACTTC; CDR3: CAISESTGADEQYF
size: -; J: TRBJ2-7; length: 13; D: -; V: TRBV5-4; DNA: TGTGCCAGCAGCTTTGACCCATTCTACGAGCAGTACTTC; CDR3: CASSFDPFYEQYF
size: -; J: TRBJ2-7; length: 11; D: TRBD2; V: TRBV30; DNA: TGTGCCTGGGGACCGGGGGGCGAGCAGTACTTC; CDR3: CAWGPGGEQYF
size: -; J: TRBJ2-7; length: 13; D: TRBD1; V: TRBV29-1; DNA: TGCAGCGTTGAAGGACAGGGGGTCTACGAGCAGTACTTC; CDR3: CSVEGQGVYEQYF
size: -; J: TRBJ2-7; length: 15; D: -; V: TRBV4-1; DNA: TGCGCCAGCAGCCAGCGGGACACCGACCTGGTTGAGCAGTACTTC; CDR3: CASSQRDTDLVEQYF
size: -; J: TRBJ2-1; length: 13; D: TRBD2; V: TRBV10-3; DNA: TGTGCCATTGGGACTAGCGGGAGTAATGAGCAGTTCTTC; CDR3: CAIGTSGSNEQFF
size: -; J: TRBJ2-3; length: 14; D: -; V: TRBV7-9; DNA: TGTGCCAGCAGCTTCGCCCAGGGGTTGGATACGCAGTATTTT; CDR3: CASSFAQGLDTQYF
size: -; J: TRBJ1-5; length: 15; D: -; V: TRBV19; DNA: TGTGCCAGTAGTAGGGCGGACAGCATTATTAATCCCCAGCATTTT; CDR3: CASSRADSIINPQHF
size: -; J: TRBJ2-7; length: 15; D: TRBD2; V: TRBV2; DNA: TGTGCCAGCAGAGCCGGGACTAGCGGCTCCTACGAGCAGTACTTC; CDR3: CASRAGTSGSYEQYF
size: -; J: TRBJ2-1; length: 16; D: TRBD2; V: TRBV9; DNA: TGTGCCAGCAGCGCCACTAGCGGACGGGCTTACAATGAGCAGTTCTTC; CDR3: CASSATSGRAYNEQFF
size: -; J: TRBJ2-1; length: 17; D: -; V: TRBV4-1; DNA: TGCGCCAGCAGCCCCCAACTCCGGGACTCGTACTACAATGAGCAGTTCTTC; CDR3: CASSPQLRDSYYNEQFF
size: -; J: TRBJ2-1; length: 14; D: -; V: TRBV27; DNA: TGTGCCAGCAGGCCGAGGAGGGCCTACAATGAGCAGTTCTTC; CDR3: CASRPRRAYNEQFF
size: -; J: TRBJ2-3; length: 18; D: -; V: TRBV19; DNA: TGTGCCAGTAGTACGTCCAAGAGAGCGCGGATCATCCCAGATACGCAGTATTTT; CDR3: CASSTSKRARIIPDTQYF
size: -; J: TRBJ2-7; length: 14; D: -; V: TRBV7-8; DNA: TGTGCCAGCAGCTTCGGAGGGGCCTCCTACGAGCAGTACTTC; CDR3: CASSFGGASYEQYF
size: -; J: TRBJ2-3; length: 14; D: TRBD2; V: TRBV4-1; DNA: TGCGCCAGCAGCCAATCTAGCGGGGGAGATACGCAGTATTTT; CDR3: CASSQSSGGDTQYF
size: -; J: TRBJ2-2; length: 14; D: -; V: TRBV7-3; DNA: TGTGCCAGCAGCTTCGGTGGTGCGGCCGGGGAGCTGTTTTTT; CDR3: CASSFGGAAGELFF
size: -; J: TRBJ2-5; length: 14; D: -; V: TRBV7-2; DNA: TGTGCCAGCAGCTCTAGTCTGGGAATGGAGACCCAGTACTTC; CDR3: CASSSSLGMETQYF
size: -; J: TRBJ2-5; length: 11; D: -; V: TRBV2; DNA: TGTGCCAGCCGGGAACAAGAGACCCAGTACTTC; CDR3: CASREQETQYF
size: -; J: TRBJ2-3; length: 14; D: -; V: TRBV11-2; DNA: TGTGCCAGCAGCTTAGTAGCCTGGACAGATACGCAGTATTTT; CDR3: CASSLVAWTDTQYF
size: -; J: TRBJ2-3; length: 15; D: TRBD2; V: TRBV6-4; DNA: TGTGCCAGCAGTGACACGGGAGGTGGCACAGATACGCAGTATTTT; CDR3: CASSDTGGGTDTQYF